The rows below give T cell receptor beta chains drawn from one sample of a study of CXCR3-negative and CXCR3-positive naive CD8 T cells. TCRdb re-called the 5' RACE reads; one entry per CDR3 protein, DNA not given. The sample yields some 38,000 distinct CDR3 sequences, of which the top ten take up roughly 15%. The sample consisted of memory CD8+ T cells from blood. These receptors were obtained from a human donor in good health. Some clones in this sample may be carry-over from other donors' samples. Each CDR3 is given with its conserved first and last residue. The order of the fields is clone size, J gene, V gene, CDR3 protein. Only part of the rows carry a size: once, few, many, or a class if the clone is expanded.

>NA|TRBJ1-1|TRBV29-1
CSVGPTEWLTEAFF
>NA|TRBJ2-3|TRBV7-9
CASSLEPRDTQYF
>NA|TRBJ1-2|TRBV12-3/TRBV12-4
CASSSSGYYGYTF
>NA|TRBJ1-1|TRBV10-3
CAISDAGLNTEAFF
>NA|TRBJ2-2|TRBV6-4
CASSVGYTGELFF
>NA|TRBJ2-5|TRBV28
CASSLGYWGGLLKETQYF
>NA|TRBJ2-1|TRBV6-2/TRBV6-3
CASGERGDYNEQFF
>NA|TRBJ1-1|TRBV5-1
CASSTNPEDRENTEAFF
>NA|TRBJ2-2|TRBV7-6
CASSHPGSGSYTGELFF
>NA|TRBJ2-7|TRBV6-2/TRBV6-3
CASAYSGLSYEQYF
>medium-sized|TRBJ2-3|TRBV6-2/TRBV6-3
CASSRLPGTGTDTQYF
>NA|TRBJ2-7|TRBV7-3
CASSLFQTPSYEQYF
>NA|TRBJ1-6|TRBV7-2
CASTRTGYNSPLHF
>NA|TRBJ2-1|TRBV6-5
CASSYSAGVSYNEQFF
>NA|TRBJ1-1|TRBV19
CASSATGANTEAFF
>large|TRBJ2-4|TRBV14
CASSQSRSSAKNIQYF
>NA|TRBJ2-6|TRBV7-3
CASSLAVSGANVLTF
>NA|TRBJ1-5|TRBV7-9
CASTDSNNQPQHF
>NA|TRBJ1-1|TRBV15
CATSTHPGGITEAFF
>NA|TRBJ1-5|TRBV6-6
CASSYPQTESNQPQHF
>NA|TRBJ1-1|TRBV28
CASSFHSIGPQNTEAFF
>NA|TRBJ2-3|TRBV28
CASRPIQGGGTDTQYF
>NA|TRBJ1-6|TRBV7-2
CASSFIRNNSPLHF
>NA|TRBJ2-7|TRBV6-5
CASSYSRGTRSYEQYF
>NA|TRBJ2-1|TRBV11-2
CASSLMTGYNEQFF
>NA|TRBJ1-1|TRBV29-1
CSVDQGSHTEAFF
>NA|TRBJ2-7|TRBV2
CASSETSYEQYF
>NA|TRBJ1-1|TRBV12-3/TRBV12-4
CASRERAPNTEAFF
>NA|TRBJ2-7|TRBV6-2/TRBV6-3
CASTHALAPTYEQYF
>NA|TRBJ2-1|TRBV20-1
CSAPQGAPDYNEQFF
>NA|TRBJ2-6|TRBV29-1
CSVENRVDGANVLTF
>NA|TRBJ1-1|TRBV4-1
CASSQGTGPEAFF
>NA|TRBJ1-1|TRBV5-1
CASRGQGADNTEAFF
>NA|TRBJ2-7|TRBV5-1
CASTSGSEQYF
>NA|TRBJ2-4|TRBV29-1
CSVSDRGDIQYF
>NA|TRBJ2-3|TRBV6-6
CASSPLASSTDTQYF
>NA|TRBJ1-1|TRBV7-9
CASRPTGLNEAFF
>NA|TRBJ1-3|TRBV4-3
CASSPYRGPSSGNTIYF
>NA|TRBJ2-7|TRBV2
CASSGENYEQYF
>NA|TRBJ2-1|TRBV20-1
CSAYEIRGGEQFF
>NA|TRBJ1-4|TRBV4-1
CASSQGGGRIANEKLFF
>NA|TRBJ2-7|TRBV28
CASREASFGEQYF
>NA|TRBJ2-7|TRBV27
CASRDRGYEQYF
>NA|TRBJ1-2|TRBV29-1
CSVEDLGGADYGYTF
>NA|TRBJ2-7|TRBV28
CASSLRSYEQYF
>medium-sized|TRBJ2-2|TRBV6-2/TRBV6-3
CASRTGTGDTGELFF
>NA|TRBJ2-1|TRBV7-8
CASSLAFGPTYNEQFF
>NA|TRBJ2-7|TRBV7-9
CASSLTPPSGHYSYEQYF